The 9 T cell receptor beta chains presented below share a single source sample, sequenced in a study of shared clonotypes between healthy human individuals. TCRdb's copy holds only in-frame clones and misses some; the assay was immunoSEQ multiplex PCR. The sample lists 1,500,000 or so clones, 98% seen once, with roughly 0.35% in the top ten. The material sequenced was naive CD4+ T cells sorted from blood. Subset reported: CD45RA+ positively selected. These TCRs come from a man aged 25 to 40 in good health.

V gene TRBV5-5 combines with J gene TRBJ2-7, with D hard to call. From germline, CDR1 is SGHKS and CDR2 YYEKEE (reference sequence). The CDR3 is 18 amino acids. V was pared by 2 bases and J by 8 bases, with 29 bases between. As DNA, the CDR3 is TGTGCCAGCAGCTTACGTGAACCCCGGGCCCCAGTAGAGTCAAAGCAGTACTTC. This sequence encodes CASSLREPRAPVESKQYF.

Of note for this clone: This CDR3 is also generated by other DNA sequences in the sample. The chain uses TRBV11-3 and TRBJ1-1; D might be TRBD1 (5 bases). Germline V gene sequence: CDR1 SGHNT, CDR2 YENEEA. Between the trimmed V and J ends, which lost 0 bases and 5 bases, there was a span of 7 bases. This CDR3 is built from 13 residues. CDR3 residues: CASSLEGGTEAFF. The CDR3 nucleotides are TGTGCCAGCAGCTTAGAGGGGGGGACTGAAGCTTTCTTT. The full variable domain, with the rest looked up from reference TRBV11-3 and TRBJ1-1, is EAGVVQSPRYKIIEKKQPVAFWCNPISGHNTLYWYLQNLGQGPELLIRYENEEAVDDSQLPKDRFSAERLKGVDSTLKIQPAELGDSAVYLCASSLEGGTEAFFGQGTRLTVV.

A word on this clone: Different DNA sequences within this sample yield the same CDR3. The rearrangement uses TRBV15 and TRBJ2-1; D not certain. The CDR3 runs 13 residues. CDR1 and CDR2 from the germline V gene are LNHNV and YYDKDF (reference sequence). V dropped 0 bases and J dropped 7 bases, with 7 bases sitting between them. In DNA form, the CDR3 reads TGTGCCACCAGCAGAGATCGGGTTAATGAGCAGTTCTTC. This codes for CATSRDRVNEQFF.

The rearrangement uses TRBV5-1 and TRBJ1-1; D unresolved. V was shortened by 1 base and J by 4 bases, with 8 bases between the two germline ends. This CDR3 contains 13 residues. Germline V lookup: CDR1 SGHRS, CDR2 YFSETQ. CDR3 nucleotide sequence: TGCGCCAGCAGCTTGCGCAGTGGCACTGAAGCTTTCTTT. Its translation: CASSLRSGTEAFF.

On this clone: This sample also contains other DNA sequences that code for the same CDR3. The chain combines TRBV5-4 with TRBJ2-3, with D maybe TRBD1 (6 bases). CDR3 length: 14 amino acids. V was shortened by 1 base and J by 1 base, with 7 bases between the two germline ends. Germline V gene sequence: CDR1 SGHNT, CDR2 YYREEE (reference sequence). The CDR3 sequence is CASSLRQGTDTQYF. CDR3 DNA sequence: TGTGCCAGCAGCTTGAGACAGGGCACAGATACGCAGTATTTT.

The rearrangement joins TRBV7-9 to TRBJ2-7, with TRBD2 identical over 12 bases. Per germline, CDR1 SEHNR and CDR2 FQNEAQ (reference sequence). This CDR3 is 15 amino acids long. Trimming took 5 bases from V and 0 from J; bases not matched to a gene: 2. The DNA of the CDR3 is TGTGCCAGCAGCGCGACTAGCGGGAGCTCCTACGAGCAGTACTTC. This sequence encodes CASSATSGSSYEQYF.

The chain joins TRBV5-4 to TRBJ1-5; no firm D call. Trimming removed 0 bases at V and 3 bases at J, with 4 bases between. The germline V gene has CDR1 SGHNT and CDR2 YYREEE (reference sequence). This CDR3 comprises 13 residues. In DNA form, the CDR3 reads TGTGCCAGCAGCTTGGGTAACAATCAGCCCCAGCATTTT. It specifies CASSLGNNQPQHF. The whole variable domain, filled in from reference TRBV5-4 and TRBJ1-5, reads ETGVTQSPTHLIKTRGQQVTLRCSSQSGHNTVSWYQQALGQGPQFIFQYYREEENGRGNFPPRFSGLQFPNYSSELNVNALELDDSALYLCASSLGNNQPQHFGDGTRLSIL.

The chain employs TRBV19 and TRBJ1-5, with 7 bases identical to TRBD1. The CDR3 loop spans 13 amino acids. The germline gives CDR1 LNHDA, CDR2 SQIVND (reference sequence). With V trimmed by 4 bases and J by 6 bases, 3 bases remained unmatched. The CDR3 coding sequence is TGTGCCAGTAGTAAAACAGGGGCTCAGCCCCAGCATTTT. Its translation: CASSKTGAQPQHF.

The chain recombines TRBV10-3 with TRBJ1-4, with 9 bases that match TRBD1. J gave up 2 bases and V 6 bases, and 7 bases lay outside the gene matches. The CDR3 totals 16 residues. Germline CDR1 ENHRY, CDR2 SYGVKD. The CDR3 spells CAISTGGVRTNEKLFF. CDR3 nucleotides: TGTGCCATCAGCACAGGGGGCGTTAGGACTAATGAAAAACTGTTTTTT.